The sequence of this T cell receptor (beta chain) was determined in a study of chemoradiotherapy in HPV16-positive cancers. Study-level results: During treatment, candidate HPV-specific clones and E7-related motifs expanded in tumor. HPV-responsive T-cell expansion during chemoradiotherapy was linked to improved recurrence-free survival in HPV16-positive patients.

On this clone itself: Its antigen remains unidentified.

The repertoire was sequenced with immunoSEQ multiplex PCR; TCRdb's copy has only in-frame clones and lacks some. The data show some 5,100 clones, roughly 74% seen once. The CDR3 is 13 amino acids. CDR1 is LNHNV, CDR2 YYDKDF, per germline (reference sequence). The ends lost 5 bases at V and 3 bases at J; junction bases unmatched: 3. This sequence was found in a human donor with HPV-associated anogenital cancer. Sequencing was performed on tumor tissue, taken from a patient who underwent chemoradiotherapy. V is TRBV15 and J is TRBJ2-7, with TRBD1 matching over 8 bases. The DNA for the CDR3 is TGTGCCACCAGCTCTGGACAGGGCTACGAGCAGTACTTC. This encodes CATSSGQGYEQYF. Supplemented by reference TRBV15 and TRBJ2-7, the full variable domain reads DAMVIQNPRYQVTQFGKPVTLSCSQTLNHNVMYWYQQKSSQAPKLLFHYYDKDFNNEADTPDNFQSRRPNTSFCFLDIRSPGLGDTAMYLCATSSGQGYEQYFGPGTRLTVT.